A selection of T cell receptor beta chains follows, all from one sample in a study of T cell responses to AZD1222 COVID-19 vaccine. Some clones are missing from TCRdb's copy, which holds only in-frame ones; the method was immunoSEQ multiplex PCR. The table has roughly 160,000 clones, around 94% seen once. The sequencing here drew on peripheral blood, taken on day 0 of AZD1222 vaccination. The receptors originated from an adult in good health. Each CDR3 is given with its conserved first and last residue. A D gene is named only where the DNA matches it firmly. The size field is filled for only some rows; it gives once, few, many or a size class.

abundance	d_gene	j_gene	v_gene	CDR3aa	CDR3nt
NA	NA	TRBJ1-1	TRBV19	CASSIGVTEAFF	TGTGCCAGTAGTATCGGCGTCACTGAAGCTTTCTTT
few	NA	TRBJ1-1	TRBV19	CASSLQGYRAFF	TGTGCCAGTAGTCTCCAGGGGTATCGGGCTTTCTTT
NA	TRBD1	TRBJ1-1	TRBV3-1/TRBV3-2	CASSRDRDTEAFF	TGTGCCAGCAGCCGGGACAGAGACACTGAAGCTTTCTTT
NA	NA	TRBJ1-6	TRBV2	CASTMGGNSPLHF	TGTGCCAGCACTATGGGGGGGAATTCACCCCTCCACTTT
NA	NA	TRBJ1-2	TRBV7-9	CASSPMGGTIGYTF	TGTGCCAGCAGCCCGATGGGAGGGACAATAGGCTACACCTTC
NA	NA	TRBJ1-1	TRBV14	CASSRSAAMGAFF	TGTGCCAGCAGCCGCTCAGCCGCCATGGGAGCTTTCTTT
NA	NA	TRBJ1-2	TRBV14	CASSQIRGVGGYTF	TGTGCCAGCAGCCAAATTCGGGGTGTGGGTGGCTACACCTTC
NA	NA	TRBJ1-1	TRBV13	CASSWGLNTEAFF	TGTGCCAGCAGCTGGGGACTGAACACTGAAGCTTTCTTT
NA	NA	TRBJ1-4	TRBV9	CASSVGPGGRNEKLFF	TGTGCCAGCAGCGTAGGCCCTGGGGGGAGGAATGAAAAACTGTTTTTT
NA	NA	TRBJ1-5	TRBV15	CATSRDRGLQPQHF	TGTGCTACCAGCAGAGATCGGGGTTTGCAGCCCCAGCATTTT
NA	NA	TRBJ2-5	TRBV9	CASSPRGVTETQYF	TGTGCCAGCAGCCCTCGAGGCGTCACGGAGACCCAGTACTTC
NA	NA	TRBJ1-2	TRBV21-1	CASSKAPYGTAGVRNYGYTF	TGTGCCAGCAGCAAAGCCCCCTACGGGACAGCGGGAGTACGGAACTATGGCTACACCTTC
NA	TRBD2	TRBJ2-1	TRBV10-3	CAISDSLAGTNEQFF	TGTGCCATCAGTGACAGTCTAGCGGGAACCAATGAGCAGTTCTTC
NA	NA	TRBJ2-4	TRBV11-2	CASSLAYGGPVKNIQYF	TGTGCCAGCAGCTTAGCTTATGGGGGGCCGGTGAAAAACATTCAGTACTTC
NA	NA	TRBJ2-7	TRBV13	CASSLGWGPHYEQYF	TGTGCCAGCAGCTTAGGGTGGGGACCCCACTACGAGCAGTACTTC
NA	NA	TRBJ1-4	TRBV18	CASSPQGTEKLFF	TGTGCCAGCTCGCCGCAGGGCACTGAAAAACTGTTTTTT
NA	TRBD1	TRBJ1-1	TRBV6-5	CASKQQGRWTEAFF	TGTGCCAGCAAGCAACAGGGGAGGTGGACTGAAGCTTTCTTT